These 18 T cell receptor beta chains share one sample of origin, sequenced in a study of OX40 agonist ivuxolimab in advanced cancers. TCRdb's copy holds only in-frame clones and misses some; the assay was immunoSEQ multiplex PCR. The sample yields almost 90,000 clones, 85% to 90% seen once. The sample here was CD4+ or CD8+ T cells sorted from blood, taken in a trial of the OX40 agonist ivuxolimab. These receptors were taken from an adult with an advanced solid tumor such as melanoma, head and neck, liver or kidney cancer.

The V and J genes are TRBV4-3 and TRBJ2-6; D is ambiguous. Germline-derived CDR1 and CDR2 are LGHNA and YSLEER. Deletions cut 1 base from V and 0 bases from J, with 10 bases between. This CDR3 region has 17 residues. CDR3 nucleotide sequence: TGCGCCAGCAGCCAAGCTCCTGTTCGCTCTGGGGCCAACGTCCTGACTTTC. Translated, it gives CASSQAPVRSGANVLTF.

The CDR3 region has the DNA TGTGCCAGCAGCTTAACGATTGGCAGCTACGAGCAGTACTTC. It yields the protein CASSLTIGSYEQYF. The J gene is TRBJ2-7, the V gene TRBV7-3; D remains unclear. Trimming removed 0 bases at V and 3 bases at J, with 9 bases between. CDR3 length equals 14 residues. Germline V gene data show CDR1 as SGHTA and CDR2 as FQGTGA.

This CDR3 reads CASSVNGDNYGYTF. The CDR3 DNA reads as TGTGCCAGCAGTGTCAACGGAGATAACTATGGCTACACCTTC. The chain links TRBV6-5 to TRBJ1-2; unclear D gene. V was cut by 5 bases and J by 1 base, with 11 bases left in between. Germline CDR1 and CDR2: MNHEY and SVGAGI. This CDR3 has 14 residues.

This rearrangement joins TRBV7-2 to TRBJ2-3; D is uncertain. V shed 1 base and J shed 4 bases, with 6 bases lying between them. The CDR3 is 13 amino acids. The germline CDR1 and CDR2 sequences are SGHTA and FQGNSA. As DNA, the CDR3 is TGTGCCAGCAGCTTAGGACCCGCAGATACGCAGTATTTT. It codes for CASSLGPADTQYF.

V is TRBV6-5 and J is TRBJ1-1, with D possibly being TRBD1 (5 bases). There are 12 residues in the CDR3. Germline V gives CDR1 MNHEY, CDR2 SVGAGI. V lost 6 bases, J lost 4 bases, and 9 bases lay in between. For the CDR3, the DNA is TGTGCCAGCAGCCTAGGGGCCACTGAAGCTTTCTTT. Its translation is CASSLGATEAFF.

This chain connects TRBV11-1 to TRBJ2-3; the match to TRBD2 covers 10 bases. This CDR3 region has 17 residues. Germline CDR1 and CDR2: SGHAT and FQDESV (reference sequence). Trimming took 8 bases from V and 0 from J; bases not matched to a gene: 11. CDR3 amino acids: CASQRASGGPSTDTQYF. CDR3 nucleotide sequence: TGTGCCAGCCAGAGGGCTAGCGGGGGCCCTAGCACAGATACGCAGTATTTT.

This clone has only a few counts. V usage is TRBV19 and J usage is TRBJ1-1; TRBD1 might be the D (6 bases). CDR3 length equals 13 residues. The V gene's germline CDR1 is LNHDA and CDR2 SQIVND (reference sequence). With 8 bases removed from V and 3 bases from J, the gap between germline ends came to 13 bases. The CDR3 DNA sequence: TGTGCCAGTTTGGGACGGACAGACACTGAAGCTTTCTTT. Translated: CASLGRTDTEAFF. The entire variable domain, with the rest obtained from reference TRBV19 and TRBJ1-1, is as follows: DGGITQSPKYLFRKEGQNVTLSCEQNLNHDAMYWYRQDPGQGLRLIYYSQIVNDFQKGDIAEGYSVSREKKESFPLTVTSAQKNPTAFYLCASLGRTDTEAFFGQGTRLTVV.

The chain carries TRBV29-1 and TRBJ1-1; D is possibly TRBD1 (5 bases). The CDR3 runs 12 residues. The V and J ends lost 8 bases and 5 bases respectively, with 15 bases between them. Looked up from germline, CDR1 is SQVTM and CDR2 is ANQGSEA. The CDR3 DNA sequence: TGCAGCACCAGGGACCCTGGGACTGAAGCTTTCTTT. Its protein is CSTRDPGTEAFF.

This clone was observed a single time. The CDR3 DNA follows: TGTGCCAGCAGCCGCGGACTAGCGGGAGGGGGGACAGATACGCAGTATTTT. This codes for CASSRGLAGGGTDTQYF. The gene calls are TRBV5-4 and TRBJ2-3; TRBD2 matches 15 bases. Germline values: CDR1 SGHNT, CDR2 YYREEE (reference sequence). This CDR3 has 17 residues. J lost 3 bases, V lost 4 bases, and 6 bases had no gene match.

V is TRBV15 and J is TRBJ2-1; D gene unclear. The V gene's germline CDR1 is LNHNV and CDR2 YYDKDF (reference sequence). Trimming removed 3 bases at V and 8 bases at J, with 14 bases between. The CDR3 spans 14 residues. The CDR3 DNA reads as TGTGCCACCAGCAGGGACCTCTTTTCGGATGAGCAGTTCTTC. Encoded protein: CATSRDLFSDEQFF. Variable domain in full (rest from reference TRBV15 and TRBJ2-1): DAMVIQNPRYQVTQFGKPVTLSCSQTLNHNVMYWYQQKSSQAPKLLFHYYDKDFNNEADTPDNFQSRRPNTSFCFLDIRSPGLGDTAMYLCATSRDLFSDEQFFGPGTRLTVL.

The chain is built from TRBV7-9 and TRBJ2-3; tentatively, D is TRBD2 (6 bases). The CDR3 runs 15 residues. Germline V gene data show CDR1 as SEHNR and CDR2 as FQNEAQ (reference sequence). The V end was cut by 5 bases, the J end by 2 bases, with 14 bases between. The CDR3 spells CASSPAGWPTDTQYF. In DNA, the CDR3 is TGTGCCAGCAGCCCAGCGGGTTGGCCCACAGATACGCAGTATTTT.

This clone was seen once. V usage is TRBV27 and J usage is TRBJ2-1, with 15 bases aligning to TRBD2. V was clipped by 5 bases and J by 7 bases; unmatched bases: 6. This CDR3 has 16 residues. Germline V gene lookup returns CDR1 MNHEY and CDR2 SMNVEV (reference sequence). The CDR3 coding sequence is TGTGCCAGCAGTCTCGGACTAGCGGGGGGGCAGAATGAGCAGTTCTTC. This gives the protein CASSLGLAGGQNEQFF.

The chain carries TRBV7-2 and TRBJ2-5; TRBD1 aligns across 8 bases. Germline V gives CDR1 SGHTA, CDR2 FQGNSA. The V segment lost 0 bases and the J segment 5 bases; nucleotides outside the gene matches: 5. The CDR3 is 15 amino acids. The DNA of the CDR3 is TGTGCCAGCAGCTTAGCGGGGACAGGACGGGAGACCCAGTACTTC. Its translation: CASSLAGTGRETQYF.

The count of this clone is one. V and J are TRBV11-2 and TRBJ2-7; D is perhaps TRBD2 (6 bases). From germline, CDR1 is SGHAT and CDR2 FQNNGV. The CDR3 runs 15 residues. The V and J ends lost 5 bases and 0 bases respectively, with 14 bases between them. CDR3 coding DNA: TGTGCCAGCAGCAATTCGGGAGTCCCCTCCTACGAGCAGTACTTC. Its translation: CASSNSGVPSYEQYF.

The chain employs TRBV5-6 and TRBJ2-1, with 8 bases aligning to TRBD2. Germline trimming cut 0 bases from V and 16 bases from J; bases unmatched to any gene: 12. This CDR3 spans 14 amino acids. CDR1 and CDR2 from the germline V gene are SGHDT and YYEEEE. The CDR3 region is CASSLAPSSGSTFF. The CDR3 coding sequence is TGTGCCAGCAGCTTGGCTCCCTCTAGCGGGTCAACTTTCTTC.

The V call is TRBV27, the J call TRBJ1-5, with 9 bases matching TRBD1. Germline trimming cut 6 bases from V and 5 bases from J; bases unmatched to any gene: 8. Looked up from germline, CDR1 is MNHEY and CDR2 is SMNVEV (reference sequence). This CDR3 has 15 amino acids. CDR3 loop: CASRPGTGIHQPQHF. DNA of the CDR3: TGTGCCAGCAGGCCCGGGACAGGGATACATCAGCCCCAGCATTTT.

The CDR3 bases are TGTGCCAGCAGCCGGACTAGCGGGGGGGCCGAGACCCAGTACTTC. Protein: CASSRTSGGAETQYF. The chain has TRBV4-2 and TRBJ2-5, with TRBD2 matching over 15 bases. CDR1 LGHNA and CDR2 YNFKEQ come from the germline V gene. V shed 4 bases, J shed 5 bases, and the junction held 2 bases outside the gene matches. The CDR3 covers 15 residues.

J is TRBJ1-1 and V is TRBV4-3; D gene unclear. The CDR3 runs 14 residues. V was cut by 4 bases and J by 3 bases, with 12 bases left in between. Germline V CDR1 and CDR2: LGHNA, YSLEER. The CDR3 loop is CASSLGFWDTEAFF. The CDR3 nucleotides are TGCGCCAGCAGCCTGGGATTTTGGGACACTGAAGCTTTCTTT.